The 27 T cell receptor beta chains below all came from one sample that was sequenced in a study of beta chain features in type 1 diabetes. These receptors' targets are unknown. All of the isolated RNA was reverse transcribed, so expressed TCRB transcripts were sequenced. Clones were sequenced by immunoSEQ multiplex PCR, and TCRdb holds only the in-frame ones, with some missing. This table holds about 740,000 clones, around 15% found once. General observations from the study: Among all four CD4+ subsets, Type 1 diabetes patients had TCRB CDR3s that were moderately but significantly shorter.

Sequencing was carried out using naive CD4+ T cells from blood. The source of these receptors is a man aged 18 to 30 with type 1 diabetes.

This clone was counted only a few times. The V call is TRBV29-1, the J call TRBJ1-2; D may be TRBD1 (5 bases). This CDR3 is 13 amino acids long. The germline V and J ends were trimmed by 7 bases and 4 bases, with 16 bases remaining between them. Germline CDR1 is SQVTM and CDR2 is ANQGSEA. CDR3 nucleotides: TGCAGCGCCAGGGTCCATGGGGGCTATGGCTACACCTTC. Translated: CSARVHGGYGYTF. Drawing the rest from reference TRBV29-1 and TRBJ1-2, the complete variable domain is SAVISQKPSRDICQRGTSLTIQCQVDSQVTMMFWYRQQPGQSLTLIATANQGSEATYESGFVIDKFPISRPNLTFSTLTVSNMSPEDSSIYLCSARVHGGYGYTFGSGTRLTVV.

V and J are TRBV14 and TRBJ2-1; D is possibly TRBD2 (6 bases). V was trimmed by 0 bases and J by 4 bases, leaving 10 bases between them. Per the germline V gene, CDR1 is SGHDN and CDR2 is FVKESK. The CDR3 spans 15 residues. The CDR3 DNA follows: TGTGCCAGCAGCCAAGACCAGCGGGTGTACAATGAGCAGTTCTTC. As protein: CASSQDQRVYNEQFF.

This clone was observed a handful of times. The gene calls are TRBV13 and TRBJ1-1; D unclear. This CDR3 is built from 14 residues. Germline V gene lookup returns CDR1 PRHDT and CDR2 FYEKMQ (reference sequence). With 2 bases removed from V and 6 bases from J, the gap between germline ends came to 13 bases. DNA of the CDR3: TGTGCCAGCAGCTTATACTCCATGGTAGCTGAAGCTTTCTTT. Amino acid sequence: CASSLYSMVAEAFF.

The V and J genes are TRBV4-1 and TRBJ2-2, with TRBD1 identical over 10 bases. The CDR3 totals 15 residues. Germline values: CDR1 MGHRA, CDR2 YSYEKL. J gave up 6 bases and V 4 bases, and 5 bases lay outside the gene matches. The DNA for the CDR3 is TGCGCCAGCAGCCTGAGCGGACAGGGGGCCGGGGAGCTGTTTTTT. Protein sequence: CASSLSGQGAGELFF.

This clone was observed a handful of times. The genes are TRBV7-9 and TRBJ1-3; D is ambiguous. CDR3 length: 14 residues. Germline values: CDR1 SEHNR, CDR2 FQNEAQ (reference sequence). Trimming left V 9 bases short and J 0 bases short, with 12 bases between. CDR3 coding DNA: TGTGCCAGTACACCATCGAGCTCTGGAAACACCATATATTTT. Amino acid sequence: CASTPSSSGNTIYF.

The gene calls are TRBV6-5 and TRBJ1-1; 9 bases map to TRBD1. This CDR3 comprises 16 residues. The germline gives CDR1 MNHEY, CDR2 SVGAGI. Trimming at V came to 0 bases and at J to 11 bases, leaving 13 bases not matched to a gene. CDR3 in amino acids: CASSYSMLGTGFWAFF. The CDR3 DNA is TGTGCCAGCAGTTACTCGATGTTAGGGACAGGGTTTTGGGCTTTCTTT.

The chain couples TRBV6-5 to TRBJ2-3; 7 bases line up with TRBD1. CDR3 length: 15 residues. V lost 2 bases and J lost 2; bases outside the gene matches: 4. Germline-derived CDR1 and CDR2 are MNHEY and SVGAGI. The CDR3: CASSYLQGSTDTQYF. Here the CDR3 DNA reads TGTGCCAGCAGTTACCTACAGGGGTCCACAGATACGCAGTATTTT.

Only a few counts were recorded for this clone. The chain employs TRBV30 and TRBJ1-6; TRBD1 matches 7 bases. The CDR3 runs to 14 residues. Germline V gives CDR1 GTSNPN, CDR2 SVGIG (reference sequence). Trimming at V came to 2 bases and at J to 3 bases, leaving 1 base not matched to a gene. The CDR3 spells CAWSRDSYNSPLHF. DNA of the CDR3: TGTGCCTGGAGTCGGGACAGCTATAATTCACCCCTCCACTTT.

This chain uses TRBV2 with TRBJ2-7, with TRBD1 matching over 8 bases. J gave up 6 bases and V 6 bases, and 4 bases lay outside the gene matches. The CDR3 is made up of 12 amino acids. Looked up from germline, CDR1 is SNHLY and CDR2 is FYNNEI. DNA for the CDR3: TGTGCCAGCAGCGGCGACAGGGGCGAGCAGTACTTC. It specifies CASSGDRGEQYF.

This clone has only a few counts. The rearrangement joins TRBV5-1 to TRBJ2-5; no clear D gene. The germline gives CDR1 SGHRS, CDR2 YFSETQ. Trimming cost V 4 bases and J 3 bases, with 4 bases left between them. The CDR3 extends over 11 amino acids. The CDR3 is CASSGKETQYF. In DNA form, the CDR3 reads TGCGCCAGCAGCGGCAAAGAGACCCAGTACTTC.

This CDR3 is CASSLAQGQPYGYTF. In DNA form, the CDR3 reads TGTGCCAGCAGCTTAGCGCAAGGACAGCCCTATGGCTACACCTTC. This rearrangement joins TRBV7-2 to TRBJ1-2, with D perhaps matching TRBD1 (6 bases). This CDR3 spans 15 amino acids. Trimming cost V 0 bases and J 4 bases, with 12 bases left between them. CDR1 and CDR2 from the germline V gene are SGHTA and FQGNSA.

This sequence joins TRBV14 and TRBJ2-7, with D perhaps matching TRBD1 (5 bases). The CDR3 is 12 amino acids. Trimming cost V 4 bases and J 2 bases, with 6 bases left between them. Germline V gene data show CDR1 as SGHDN and CDR2 as FVKESK. The CDR3 DNA sequence: TGTGCCAGCAGCCGACAGACCTACGAGCAGTACTTC. Protein: CASSRQTYEQYF.

The chain couples TRBV29-1 to TRBJ1-4; no firm D call. Germline V gene lookup returns CDR1 SQVTM and CDR2 ANQGSEA. There are 10 residues in the CDR3. With 5 bases removed from V and 8 bases from J, the gap between germline ends came to 6 bases. In DNA, the CDR3 is TGCAGCGTTTTTACCGAAAAACTGTTTTTT. Its protein product is CSVFTEKLFF.

The rearrangement joins TRBV30 to TRBJ2-5; 7 bases agree with TRBD2. The trim removed 0 bases at V and 1 base at J, leaving 20 bases unmatched. Germline-derived CDR1 and CDR2 are GTSNPN and SVGIG (reference sequence). The CDR3 length is 20 residues. The CDR3 loop reads CAWSVRSGGTVWVTQETQYF. Here the CDR3 DNA reads TGTGCCTGGAGTGTACGTTCGGGGGGTACGGTTTGGGTAACCCAAGAGACCCAGTACTTC.

The V gene is TRBV2, the J gene TRBJ2-1, with 13 bases matching TRBD2. The V gene's germline CDR1 is SNHLY and CDR2 FYNNEI. The CDR3 is 15 amino acids. With 5 bases clipped from V and 8 bases from J, the junction kept 6 bases outside the gene matches. In DNA form, the CDR3 reads TGTGCCAGCAGTCAAGGACTAGCGGGGGTTGATGAGCAGTTCTTC. This encodes CASSQGLAGVDEQFF.

The chain combines TRBV28 with TRBJ2-7; D perhaps matches TRBD1 (6 bases). The ends were cut back, 8 bases at V and 0 bases at J, with 20 bases in the middle. CDR1 MDHEN and CDR2 SYDVKM come from the germline V gene. This CDR3 has 16 residues. The CDR3 here is CASRQDQGLSSYEQYF. CDR3 DNA sequence: TGTGCCAGCCGTCAAGACCAGGGGCTCAGCTCCTACGAGCAGTACTTC.

V gene TRBV28 combines with J gene TRBJ1-2; D call uncertain. The V end was cut by 6 bases, the J end by 4 bases, with 12 bases between. Germline CDR1 and CDR2: MDHEN and SYDVKM. This CDR3 comprises 13 residues. The CDR3 loop reads CASRTPQSYGYTF. The CDR3 DNA reads as TGTGCCAGCAGAACACCCCAGAGCTATGGCTACACCTTC.

This clone showed up just a few times. The chain uses TRBV15 and TRBJ2-6; 7 positions agree with TRBD1. Trimming cost V 3 bases and J 9 bases; bases outside gene matches: 11. The germline V gene encodes CDR1 LNHNV and CDR2 YYDKDF (reference sequence). This CDR3 has 16 amino acids. DNA of the CDR3: TGTGCCACCAGCAGGACCCTCGGACAGGCATACAACGTCCTGACTTTC. Translation: CATSRTLGQAYNVLTF.

This clone was found a few times. For the CDR3, the DNA is TGTGCCAGCAGCCCTTGGACAGGGGAGGTAGGGACCCAGTACTTC. Its protein is CASSPWTGEVGTQYF. The rearrangement joins TRBV9 to TRBJ2-5; TRBD1 aligns across 9 bases. Germline CDR1 and CDR2: SGDLS and YYNGEE. CDR3 length: 15 amino acids. V was pared by 4 bases and J by 7 bases, with 11 bases of the junction left unmatched. The entire variable domain, with the rest obtained from reference TRBV9 and TRBJ2-5, is as follows: DSGVTQTPKHLITATGQRVTLRCSPRSGDLSVYWYQQSLDQGLQFLIQYYNGEERAKGNILERFSAQQFPDLHSELNLSSLELGDSALYFCASSPWTGEVGTQYFGPGTRLLVL.

This chain links TRBV9 with TRBJ1-4; maybe TRBD1 (5 bases). V lost 2 bases and J 2 bases, leaving 10 bases between the germline ends. CDR3 size: 15 residues. The germline V gene has CDR1 SGDLS and CDR2 YYNGEE. The CDR3 region is CASSVSGTTNEKLFF. CDR3 DNA: TGTGCCAGCAGCGTCTCCGGGACGACTAATGAAAAACTGTTTTTT.

The V and J genes are TRBV12-5 and TRBJ1-1; 9 nucleotides agree with TRBD1. CDR1 and CDR2 (germline): LGHNT, FRNRAP. The CDR3 runs to 15 residues. J lost 2 bases, V lost 1 base, and 2 bases had no gene match. CDR3: CASGLAGQGNTEAFF. CDR3 sequence (DNA): TGTGCTAGTGGTTTGGCGGGACAGGGCAACACTGAAGCTTTCTTT.

This clone was seen a few times. This chain uses TRBV5-1 with TRBJ2-7; 9 positions match TRBD1. Germline assignment: CDR1 SGHRS and CDR2 YFSETQ. V trimming: 3 bases; J trimming: 0 bases; junction bases outside the gene matches: 13. The CDR3 spans 18 residues. For the CDR3, the DNA is TGCGCCAGCAGCTGGGGAAACCTCGGACAGGGGAGCTCCTACGAGCAGTACTTC. This gives the protein CASSWGNLGQGSSYEQYF.

The rearrangement uses TRBV29-1 and TRBJ1-6; 9 nucleotides match TRBD1. J lost 4 bases, V lost 7 bases, and 5 bases had no gene match. From germline, CDR1 is SQVTM and CDR2 ANQGSEA. The CDR3 has 14 residues. The CDR3 spells CSARTGEYNSPLHF. The DNA of the CDR3 is TGCAGCGCTCGGACAGGGGAATATAATTCACCCCTCCACTTT.

This chain joins TRBV11-1 and TRBJ2-1; D may be TRBD1 (5 bases). This CDR3 has 14 amino acids. Trimming shortened V by 4 bases and J by 8 bases, and 15 bases separated the two germline ends. Looked up from germline, CDR1 is SGHAT and CDR2 is FQDESV (reference sequence). CDR3 region: CASSSTQGTDEQFF. Written as DNA, the CDR3 is TGTGCCAGCAGCTCCACCCAGGGTACCGATGAGCAGTTCTTC. The whole variable domain, filled in from reference TRBV11-1 and TRBJ2-1, reads EAEVAQSPRYKITEKSQAVAFWCDPISGHATLYWYRQILGQGPELLVQFQDESVVDDSQLPKDRFSAERLKGVDSTLKIQPAELGDSAMYLCASSSTQGTDEQFFGPGTRLTVL.

This chain joins TRBV5-1 and TRBJ2-3; D is unresolved. This CDR3 is 14 amino acids long. The germline CDR1 and CDR2 sequences are SGHRS and YFSETQ. Trimming removed 0 bases from V and 4 bases from J, with 9 bases in between. CDR3 in amino acids: CASSLALGADTQYF. The CDR3 nucleotides are TGCGCCAGCAGCTTGGCGCTAGGCGCAGATACGCAGTATTTT.

This chain links TRBV18 with TRBJ1-1; 9 nucleotides align to TRBD1. The germline V gene encodes CDR1 KGHSH and CDR2 LQKENI. V lost 3 bases and J lost 3; bases outside the gene matches: 5. This CDR3 is 15 amino acids long. In nucleotides, the CDR3 is TGTGCCAGCTCACCGGGACAGGGAGCGGACACTGAAGCTTTCTTT. Encoded protein: CASSPGQGADTEAFF.

The V gene is TRBV30, the J gene TRBJ2-3, with unresolved D. With 4 bases removed from V and 2 bases from J, the gap between germline ends came to 13 bases. CDR1 is GTSNPN and CDR2 is SVGIG in the germline V gene (reference sequence). This CDR3 region has 14 residues. The chain's CDR3 is CAWNLLGFTDTQYF. In DNA, the CDR3 is TGTGCCTGGAATCTGTTGGGGTTCACAGATACGCAGTATTTT.